Listed below are T cell receptor delta chains from one sample, sequenced in a study of gamma-delta chains in newborns, infants, children. TCRdb reanalysed the reads with CATT. This sample has more than 14,000 delta-chain clones, with 7% to 7.5% found just once. Source material: blood. These receptor sequences come from a child who was a newborn, infant or young child, either healthy, febrile or measles-vaccinated (not recorded which). Both conserved end residues are part of each CDR3. D genes are given only for firm matches. Rows may omit the clone size; those that give it use once, few, many or a size class.

clone size | J gene | V gene | D gene | CDR3 DNA | CDR3 protein
large | TRDJ3 | TRDV2 | TRDD3 | TGTGCCTGTGACGCTACTGGGGGCCCGAGCTCCTGGGACACCCGACAGATGTTTTTC | CACDATGGPSSWDTRQMFF
. | TRDJ3 | TRDV2 | TRDD3 | TGTGCCTGTGACCATTTACTGGGGGATCCTTCCTGGGACACCCGACAGATGTTTTTC | CACDHLLGDPSWDTRQMFF
few | TRDJ3 | TRDV2 | TRDD3 | TGTGCCTGTGACTTACTGGGGGACGCCTCCTGGGACACCCGACAGATGTTTTTC | CACDLLGDASWDTRQMFF
few | TRDJ1 | TRDV2 | TRDD3 | TGTGCCTGTGACGTACTGGGGGATAGAAACACCGATAAACTCATCTTT | CACDVLGDRNTDKLIF
medium-sized | TRDJ3 | TRDV2 | TRDD3 | TGTGCCTGTGACACCGTACTGGGGGATACGGACACCCGACAGATGTTTTTC | CACDTVLGDTDTRQMFF
few | TRDJ3 | TRDV2 | . | TGTGCCTTCTACGGGATGCGTAGCTCCTGGGACACCCGACAGATGTTTTTC | CAFYGMRSSWDTRQMFF
few | TRDJ2 | TRDV2 | . | TGTGCCTGTGACCAACTGGTCCCTGGTTTGACAGCACAACTCTTCTTT | CACDQLVPGLTAQLFF
few | TRDJ3 | TRDV1 | TRDD3 | TGTGCTCTTGGGGAGTACTGGGGGATACTAAGCTCCTGGGACACCCGACAGATGTTTTTC | CALGEYWGILSSWDTRQMFF
. | TRDJ3 | TRDV2 | . | TGTGCCTGTGACACCGTAGGGATCTGGGACACCCGACAGATGTTTTTC | CACDTVGIWDTRQMFF
few | TRDJ3 | TRDV2 | TRDD3 | TGTGCCTGTGACATGGTACTGGGGGATATTTCCCGGGACACCCGACAGATGTTTTTC | CACDMVLGDISRDTRQMFF
. | TRDJ1 | TRAV29/DV5 | . | TGTGCAGCAAGCCCCCCGGGGCTATGGGTGTACACCGATAAACTCATCTTT | CAASPPGLWVYTDKLIF
few | TRDJ3 | TRDV2 | TRDD3 | TGTGCCTGTGACACCGTTCGCTGGGGGACCTGGGACACCCGACAGATGTTTTTC | CACDTVRWGTWDTRQMFF
few | TRDJ1 | TRDV2 | TRDD3 | TGTGCCTGTGACACCTGGGGGATAGAAACCGATAAACTCATCTTT | CACDTWGIETDKLIF
few | TRDJ3 | TRDV2 | TRDD3 | TGTGCCTGTGACACCGTACTGGGGATTCAGAGCTCCTGGGACACCCGACAGATGTTTTTC | CACDTVLGIQSSWDTRQMFF
. | TRDJ1 | TRDV1 | . | TGTGCTCTTGGGGGCCTTCTTCCTACCGGGGATACCGACACCCCTCGCGATAAACTCATCTTT | CALGGLLPTGDTDTPRDKLIF
few | TRDJ3 | TRDV2 | TRDD3 | TGTGCCTGTGACCTACTGGGGGCTAAAAAAAGCTCCTGGGACACCCGACAGATGTTTTTC | CACDLLGAKKSSWDTRQMFF
. | TRDJ2 | TRDV2 | TRDD3 | TGTGCCTGTGACACTTCCTACTGGGGGACTTTGACGGCACAACTCTTCTTT | CACDTSYWGTLTAQLFF
. | TRDJ3 | TRDV2 | TRDD3 | TGTGCCTGTGACCCGGCCCCACTGGGGGAAGTGGACTGGGACACCCGACAGATGTTTTTC | CACDPAPLGEVDWDTRQMFF
. | TRDJ2 | TRDV2 | TRDD3 | TGTGCCTGTGACACCGTTCCTGGGGGATACGCGTCTTTGACAGCACAACTCTTCTTT | CACDTVPGGYASLTAQLFF
. | TRDJ1 | TRDV2 | TRDD3 | TGTGCCTGTGGCATACTGGGGGATACCACCGATAAACTCATCTTT | CACGILGDTTDKLIF
few | TRDJ3 | TRDV2 | . | TGTGCCTGTGACACGATTACCCCTACCTGGGACACCCGACAGATGTTTTTC | CACDTITPTWDTRQMFF
. | TRDJ2 | TRDV2 | TRDD3 | TGTGCCCGTGACACCTGGGGGGGGTCAGCACAACTCTTCTTT | CARDTWGGSAQLFF
. | TRDJ4 | TRDV2 | TRDD3 | TGTGCCTGTGACACCGTACTGGGGGATACGGATGGGCGACCCCTGATCTTT | CACDTVLGDTDGRPLIF
. | TRDJ3 | TRDV2 | . | TGTGCCTGTGGCAAGGTCGAGGGCCATCTAAGCTCCTGGGACACCCGCCAGATGTTTTTC | CACGKVEGHLSSWDTRQMFF
few | TRDJ2 | TRDV2 | . | TGTGCCTGTGACAACTTACTGGCGACAGCACAACTCTTCTTT | CACDNLLATAQLFF
few | TRDJ1 | TRDV1 | . | TGTGCTCTTGGGGATGGCCTTCCTACTCCATCCGCTGGGGGATACACCGATAAACTCATCTTT | CALGDGLPTPSAGGYTDKLIF
once | TRDJ3 | TRDV2 | TRDD3 | TGTGCCTGTGACTCCCCTACTGGGGGCCCCCTTTCCTGGGACACCCGACAGATGTTTTTC | CACDSPTGGPLSWDTRQMFF
few | TRDJ3 | TRDV2 | TRDD3 | TGTGCCTGTGACAAACTGGGGGGCAGCTCCTGGGACACCCGACAGATGTTTTTC | CACDKLGGSSWDTRQMFF
. | TRDJ3 | TRDV2 | TRDD3 | TGTGCCTGTGACACCGTACTGGGGGATCCCTTCTCCTGGGACACCCGACAGATGTTTTTC | CACDTVLGDPFSWDTRQMFF
large | TRDJ3 | TRDV2 | . | TGTGCCTGTGACACCTGGGACACCCGACAGATGTTTTTC | CACDTWDTRQMFF
. | TRDJ1 | TRDV2 | TRDD3 | TGTGCCTGCTACCCTCTACTGGGGGATGCCCCACACACCGATAAACTCATCTTT | CACYPLLGDAPHTDKLIF
. | TRDJ1 | TRDV2 | TRDD3 | TGTGCCTGTGACCCCTTGCCGGGGGATATAAACACCGATAAACTCATCTTT | CACDPLPGDINTDKLIF
medium-sized | TRDJ3 | TRDV2 | TRDD3 | TGTGCCTGTGACACGCTGGGGGATACCTGGAGCTCCTGGGACACCCGACAGATGTTTTTC | CACDTLGDTWSSWDTRQMFF
few | TRDJ3 | TRDV2 | TRDD3 | TGTGCCTGTGACCCGATTACTGGGGGCCTTAGCTCCTGGGACACCCGACAGATGTTTTTC | CACDPITGGLSSWDTRQMFF
many | TRDJ3 | TRDV2 | . | TGTGCCTGTGACACCCTAGGGGCTCATCTCTCCTGGGACACCCGACAGATGTTTTTC | CACDTLGAHLSWDTRQMFF
few | TRDJ1 | TRDV2 | TRDD3 | TGTGCCTGTGACACCAATAGGGGGGATACGGACACCGATAAACTCATCTTT | CACDTNRGDTDTDKLIF
few | TRDJ2 | TRDV2 | TRDD3 | TGTGCCTGTGACATGGTACTGGGGGATACGCAAGGTGGGACAGCACAACTCTTCTTT | CACDMVLGDTQGGTAQLFF
few | TRDJ3 | TRDV2 | TRDD3 | TGTGCCTGTGACACCGTACTGGGGGATACGCGAAGGGAGTGGGACACCCGACAGATGTTTTTC | CACDTVLGDTRREWDTRQMFF
. | TRDJ3 | TRDV2 | TRDD3 | TGTGCCTGTGATGCGATTCTGGGGGATCCAAGCTCCTGGGACACCCGACAGATGTTTTTC | CACDAILGDPSSWDTRQMFF